One TCR beta chain is described in this entry. What it recognizes is unknown. Amplification yielded TCR beta CDR3 regions, with RNA transcripts as the source. Researchers ran a first-round RT-PCR on the TCR CDR3 using the HTBI primer set. TCRdb re-derived calls from the multiplex PCR reads in MiXCR, one entry per CDR3 protein. The data contain roughly 93,000 distinct CDR3 sequences, 51% of them singletons. V dropped 7 bases and J dropped 2 bases, with 14 bases sitting between them. The CDR3 loop spans 14 amino acids. In germline, CDR1 is MNHNY, CDR2 SVGAGI (reference sequence). Patients aged 18 to 65 with hyperthyroidism were newly diagnosed, with duration under 2 months. Diagnostic decisions used clinical symptoms, serum thyroxine and TRAb, thyroid ultrasound and orbital computed tomography. These data originate in a study of T cells in Graves' hyperthyroidism and ophthalmopathy. Study details: Peripheral blood specimens were obtained at initial diagnosis, prior to any treatment.

Study-wide points: A model built on 13 V-J features separated ophthalmopathy from stable hyperthyroidism.

The sequenced material came from blood. This TCR was sampled from a woman aged 40 to 49 with Graves' hyperthyroidism. This chain uses TRBV6-6 with TRBJ1-1; D unresolved. The CDR3, as DNA: TGTGCCAGCATTGACCGGAGGTCTAACACTGAAGCTTTCTTT. Translating it yields CASIDRRSNTEAFF.